Reported below is one T cell receptor beta chain. Methods used by the authors: Cell counts per sample came from amplifying reference gene primers. Libraries were prepared by immunoSEQ multiplex PCR; TCRdb keeps only in-frame clonotypes and omits some of them. V and J calls and clone size are as listed in that table; D and trimming were resolved from the DNA. Here the sample spans approximately 250,000 clones, less than 90% being singletons. This entry comes from a study of blood T cell repertoires in COVID-19. Study background: COVID-19 samples collected from the United States, Italy and Spain covered acute and convalescent phases. The analysed material was cDNA or gDNA that came from T cells, B-cell-depleted T cells, or PBMCs.

Trimming removed 0 bases at V and 5 bases at J, with 11 bases between. The CDR3 length is 14 residues. CDR1 is SGHRS and CDR2 is YFSETQ in the germline V gene. The origin of this receptor is a woman in her thirties or forties who had recovered from COVID-19. Sequencing used peripheral blood. The chain links TRBV5-1 to TRBJ1-2; weak D call: TRBD1 (5 bases). CDR3 sequence reads: CASSLADSAYGYTF. For the CDR3, the DNA is TGCGCCAGCAGCTTGGCTGACAGCGCATATGGCTACACCTTC.